This is a list of T cell receptor beta chains from one sample in a study of blood T cell repertoires in COVID-19. Profiled with immunoSEQ multiplex PCR; TCRdb holds only in-frame clones, not every one. The sample records a few hundred thousand clones, roughly 84% being singletons. Sequenced sample: PBMCs or T cells enriched from blood (not recorded which). These receptors all stem from a woman aged 40 to 50 who had recovered from COVID-19. The CDR3 runs from the conserved cysteine through the conserved F or W. D genes are given only for firm matches. The size entry is marked missing in some rows and otherwise reads once, few, many or a size class.

>TRBV4-1|TRBJ1-6|-|TRBD1
TGCGCCAGCAGCCAGCGCCCGAGACAGGGTTCGAATTCACCCCTCCACTTT
CASSQRPRQGSNSPLHF
>TRBV10-3|TRBJ2-3|-|-
TGTGCCATCAGTGCGGCTAGCGGCACAGATACGCAGTATTTT
CAISAASGTDTQYF
>TRBV30|TRBJ1-1|-|TRBD1
TGTGCCGTCTCCCGGGACAGGAACACTGAAGCTTTCTTT
CAVSRDRNTEAFF
>TRBV3-1/TRBV3-2|TRBJ2-1|-|TRBD2
TGTGCCAGCAGCCAAGTCGGCGGGAGTTTGTTCTTC
CASSQVGGSLFF
>TRBV25-1|TRBJ2-2|-|-
TGTGCCAGCACCTCGAACACCGGGGAGCTGTTTTTT
CASTSNTGELFF
>TRBV10-3|TRBJ1-4|once|TRBD1
TGTGCCACCGGGACAGGGGGAAACGAAAAACTGTTTTTT
CATGTGGNEKLFF
>TRBV9|TRBJ1-2|-|-
-
CASSTSTVTSYGYTF
>TRBV5-1|TRBJ2-7|-|TRBD2
TGCGCCAGCAGCTCCTCGGGCGGGAGCTCCTACGAGCAGTACTTC
CASSSSGGSSYEQYF
>TRBV11-3|TRBJ2-3|-|-
TGTGCCAGCAGCTTGGGGGGAGGACCCCAAGAGGATACGCAGTATTTT
CASSLGGGPQEDTQYF
>TRBV9|TRBJ1-5|once|-
TGTGCCAGCAGCGTAAGCGGCAATCAGCCCCAGCATTTT
CASSVSGNQPQHF
>TRBV2|TRBJ2-2|-|TRBD1
TGTGCCAGCAGTACCGACAGGGGGAACACCGGGGAGCTGTTTTTT
CASSTDRGNTGELFF
>TRBV5-1|TRBJ2-7|-|TRBD1
TGCGCCAGCAGCCCGGGACAGGGGCCCCACGAGCAGTACTTC
CASSPGQGPHEQYF
>TRBV12-5|TRBJ2-5|-|TRBD1
TGTGCTAGTGGTATGACAGGGGGCAGAGAGACCCAGTACTTC
CASGMTGGRETQYF
>TRBV19|TRBJ2-1|-|-
TGTGCCAGTAGTCCGGGAGTGACCTACAATGAGCAGTTCTTC
CASSPGVTYNEQFF
>TRBV28|TRBJ2-5|once|TRBD2
TGTGCCAGCAGCCCGGGGGGGACGGCGGGACGAGAGACCCAGTACTTC
CASSPGGTAGRETQYF
>TRBV4-2|TRBJ2-7|-|TRBD2
TGTGCCAGCAGCCAAGGGAGCGGGAGGACAAGTATCTCCTACGAGCAGTACTTC
CASSQGSGRTSISYEQYF
>TRBV7-8|TRBJ2-7|-|-
TGTGCCAGCACCAAAACCCAGGGTGGAGAGCAGTACTTC
CASTKTQGGEQYF
>TRBV6-5|TRBJ2-2|-|TRBD1
TGTGCCAGCAGTTACAGGGGGCTGGCCGGGGAGCTGTTTTTT
CASSYRGLAGELFF
>TRBV10-1|TRBJ1-4|-|-
TGCGCCAGCAGTGATCGTGACAGCAGAGAAAAACTGTTTTTT
CASSDRDSREKLFF
>TRBV7-2|TRBJ2-5|-|TRBD2
TGTGCCAGCAGTCCTAGCGGGAACCTCGGGGAGACCCAGTACTTC
CASSPSGNLGETQYF
>TRBV12-3/TRBV12-4|TRBJ1-1|-|-
TGTGCCAGCACCCGCCCACAGTACACTGAAGCTTTCTTT
CASTRPQYTEAFF
>TRBV18|TRBJ2-3|-|TRBD2
TGTGCCAGCTCACCATTGGCTAGCGGGACCAACACAGATACGCAGTATTTT
CASSPLASGTNTDTQYF
>TRBV10-3|TRBJ1-1|-|TRBD1
TGTGCCATCAGTGAGACAGGGGCGGGAGAAGCTTTCTTT
CAISETGAGEAFF
>TRBV25-1|TRBJ2-1|-|TRBD1
TGTGCCAGCAGTCTAGACAGGGTATTTGGCAATGAGCAGTTCTTC
CASSLDRVFGNEQFF
>TRBV7-9|TRBJ2-2|-|TRBD2
TGTGCCGGAGGGACTAGCGGAGACACCGGGGAGCTGTTTTTT
CAGGTSGDTGELFF
>TRBV28|TRBJ2-1|-|TRBD2
TGTGCCAGCAGTCCCTCCCTACCGGGACTAGAGGTAGGTGAGCAGTTCTTC
CASSPSLPGLEVGEQFF
>TRBV5-1|TRBJ2-1|-|TRBD1
TGCGCCAGCAGATCCGGGACAGGGGCAGGTGAGCAGTTCTTC
CASRSGTGAGEQFF
>TRBV4-1|TRBJ1-2|once|-
TGCGCCAGCAGCCACCGAACAGTAAACTATGGCTACACCTTC
CASSHRTVNYGYTF
>TRBV28|TRBJ2-1|-|TRBD1
TGTGCCAGCAGTTTGGGGGACAGAAAGTTCTTC
CASSLGDRKFF
>TRBV27|TRBJ2-7|few|TRBD2
TGTGCCAGCAGTTCTCGAAGCGGGAGGGCCGACGAGCAGTACTTC
CASSSRSGRADEQYF
>TRBV7-9|TRBJ2-5|-|-
TGTGCCAGCACCCAGGAAGAGACCCAGTACTTC
CASTQEETQYF
>TRBV24-1|TRBJ2-3|-|TRBD1
TGTGCCACCAGTGATGTCCGACAGGGGATCTCGAGTACGCAGTATTTT
CATSDVRQGISSTQYF
>TRBV10-3|TRBJ2-1|-|TRBD1
TGTGCCATCAAGGGACAGGGGGACAATGAGCAGTTCTTC
CAIKGQGDNEQFF